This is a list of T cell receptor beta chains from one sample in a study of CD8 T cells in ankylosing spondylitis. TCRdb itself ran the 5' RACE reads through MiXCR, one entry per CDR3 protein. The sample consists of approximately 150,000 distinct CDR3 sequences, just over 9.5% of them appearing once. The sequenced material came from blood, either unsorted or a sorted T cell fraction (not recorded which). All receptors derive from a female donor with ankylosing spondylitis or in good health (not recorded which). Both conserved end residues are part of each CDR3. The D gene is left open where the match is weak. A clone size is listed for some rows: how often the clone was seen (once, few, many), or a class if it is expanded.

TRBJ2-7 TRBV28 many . TGTGCCAGCAGTTTAGTGGGGGCGAACGAGCAGTACTTC CASSLVGANEQYF
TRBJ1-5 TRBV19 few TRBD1 TGTGCCAGTAGTCCAATCCGGGACAGGGGACAGCCCCAGCATTTT CASSPIRDRGQPQHF
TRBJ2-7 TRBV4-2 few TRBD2 TGTGCCAGCAGCCACGGGACTAGAGGAACCTACGAGCAGTACTTC CASSHGTRGTYEQYF
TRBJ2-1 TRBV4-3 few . TGCGCCAGCAGCCAAGCGGTATTTGGAGAGAATGAGCAGTTCTTC CASSQAVFGENEQFF
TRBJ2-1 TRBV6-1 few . TGTGCCACCTCCGGGACTCCCCTCAATGAGCAGTTCTTC CATSGTPLNEQFF
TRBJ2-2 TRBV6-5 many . TGTGCCAGCAGTTACGGGACCACGAACACCGGGGAGCTGTTTTTT CASSYGTTNTGELFF
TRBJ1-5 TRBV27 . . TGTGCCAGCAGTCCCACAGGGATTAACAATCAGCCCCAGCATTTT CASSPTGINNQPQHF
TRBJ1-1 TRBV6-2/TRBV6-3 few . TGTGCCAGCAGCCCCGGCCACAGAGCTTTCTTT CASSPGHRAFF
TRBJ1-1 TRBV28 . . TGTGCCAGCAGTCCCTCATTAGGATATCTTAACACTGAAGCTTTCTTT CASSPSLGYLNTEAFF
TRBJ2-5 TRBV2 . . TGTGCCAGCACCGAGCATGGGGTCATAGAGACCCAGTACTTC CASTEHGVIETQYF
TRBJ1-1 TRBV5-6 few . TGTGCCAGCAGCTTTGAGACTCCGAACACTGAAGCTTTCTTT CASSFETPNTEAFF
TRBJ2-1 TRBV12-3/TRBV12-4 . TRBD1 TGTGCCAGCAGTGGACAGGGACTCGGCAATGAGCAGTTCTTC CASSGQGLGNEQFF
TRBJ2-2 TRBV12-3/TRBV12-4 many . TGTGCCAGCAGTTTTTTTCAGAACACCGGGGAGCTGTTTTTT CASSFFQNTGELFF
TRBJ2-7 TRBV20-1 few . TGCAGTGCTCGGGTCCAGGGTGGACCCTACGAGCAGTACTTC CSARVQGGPYEQYF
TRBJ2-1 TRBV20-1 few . TGCAGTGCTCGGGACATCAGCTCCTACAATGAGCAGTTCTTC CSARDISSYNEQFF
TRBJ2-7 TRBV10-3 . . TGTGCCATCAGTGAGTCGTGGAGTGGGGTGTCCTACGAGCAGTACTTC CAISESWSGVSYEQYF